Here is one T cell receptor (beta chain) with its context. This sample is drawn from a study of technical replicates of blood from a few donors. The CDR3 runs to 13 residues. CDR1 is SGDLS, CDR2 YYNGEE, per germline. The V and J ends lost 4 bases and 9 bases respectively, with 17 bases between them. Only in-frame clones appear in the TCRdb table, and some are missing; sequencing was by immunoSEQ multiplex PCR. The profile shows 79,000 or so clones, around 96% of them singletons. This receptor was taken from a human donor in good health. Material: T cells isolated from PBMCs. This chain joins TRBV9 and TRBJ2-7; tentative D call: TRBD2 (5 bases). The CDR3 region is CASSPVTRGPQYF. CDR3 in DNA: TGTGCCAGCAGCCCCGTCACCCGGGGTCCGCAGTACTTC.